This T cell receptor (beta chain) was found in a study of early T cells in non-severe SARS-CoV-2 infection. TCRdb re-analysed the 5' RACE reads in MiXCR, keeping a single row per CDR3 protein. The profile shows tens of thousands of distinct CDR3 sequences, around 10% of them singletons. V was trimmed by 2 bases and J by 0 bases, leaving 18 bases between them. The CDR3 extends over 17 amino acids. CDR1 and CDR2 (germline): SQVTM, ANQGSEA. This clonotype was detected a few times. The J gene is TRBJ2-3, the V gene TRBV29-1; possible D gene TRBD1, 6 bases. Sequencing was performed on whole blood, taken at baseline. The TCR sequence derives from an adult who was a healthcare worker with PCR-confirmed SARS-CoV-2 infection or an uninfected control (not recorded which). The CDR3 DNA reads TGCAGCGTTGAATCCACACACAACAGGGCTAGCACAGATACGCAGTATTTT. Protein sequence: CSVESTHNRASTDTQYF.